Below, one T cell receptor beta chain is given with its context. Its antigen is not known. The sample comes from a study of liver allograft versus peripheral blood T cells. As for the study in general: Intrahepatic T cell receptor repertoires from transplanted livers were compared against repertoires in recipients' peripheral blood.

The V gene lost 2 bases and the J gene lost 0 bases, with 7 bases spanning the gap. Germline values: CDR1 SEHNR, CDR2 FQNEAQ (reference sequence). This CDR3 has 14 amino acids. From the reads, TCRdb called clonotypes with MiXCR, one entry per CDR3 protein. The sample has about 10,000 distinct CDR3 sequences, 19% seen once. Findings of the study overall: Liver allograft and peripheral blood T cell receptor repertoires reportedly differed.

The chain uses TRBV7-9 and TRBJ2-5; D is ambiguous. This TCR came from a human patient who had a liver transplant. T cells may partly derive from the graft donor. The CDR3 sequence: CASSLRSYQETQYF. As DNA, the CDR3 is TGTGCCAGCAGCTTAAGGAGCTACCAAGAGACCCAGTACTTC.